Following are 9 T cell receptor beta chains from one sample sequenced in a study of T cells after yellow fever vaccination. Each CDR3 protein is one row after TCRdb ran MiXCR on the 5' RACE reads. Of 350,000 to 550,000 distinct CDR3 sequences in the sample, roughly a sixth are singletons; the top ten hold about 18%. This specimen was PBMCs, taken before the yellow fever booster vaccination. The receptors here all came from a man aged 18 to 30 who received the YFV17D yellow fever vaccine.

This clonotype was detected only a few times. The V gene is TRBV7-6, the J gene TRBJ2-3; D gene ambiguous. The V gene's germline CDR1 is SGHVS and CDR2 FNYEAQ. Trimming shortened V by 11 bases and J by 6 bases, and 6 bases separated the two germline ends. CDR3 length: 9 residues. This chain's CDR3 is CAVGDTQYF. The CDR3 DNA reads TGTGCCGTGGGGGATACGCAGTATTTT.

The table lists this clonotype with a count of one. This chain uses TRBV6-5 with TRBJ1-1, with D perhaps TRBD1 (5 bases). The CDR3 consists of 13 residues. Germline V CDR1 and CDR2: MNHEY, SVGAGI. V was shortened by 8 bases and J by 5 bases, with 15 bases between the two germline ends. CDR3 residues: CASGHASGTEAFF. CDR3 coding DNA: TGTGCCAGCGGACATGCTTCGGGGACTGAAGCTTTCTTT.

The chain is built from TRBV12-3 or TRBV12-4 and TRBJ1-1; TRBD1 agrees at 9 bases. This CDR3 is 15 amino acids long. V dropped 2 bases and J dropped 2; count of bases not matched to a gene: 3. CDR3 DNA sequence: TGTGCCAGCAGTTTAAGGGACAGGGCCAACACTGAAGCTTTCTTT. It yields the protein CASSLRDRANTEAFF.

This rearrangement joins TRBV30 to TRBJ2-6; the D is unclear. The CDR3 runs to 16 residues. Per the germline V gene, CDR1 is GTSNPN and CDR2 is SVGIG (reference sequence). The V and J ends lost 2 bases and 0 bases respectively, with 11 bases between them. The CDR3 is CAWSSGFSSGANVLTF. CDR3 in DNA: TGTGCCTGGAGTTCAGGTTTCAGCTCTGGGGCCAACGTCCTGACTTTC. The full variable domain, with the rest looked up from reference TRBV30 and TRBJ2-6, is SQTIHQWPATLVQPVGSPLSLECTVEGTSNPNLYWYRQAAGRGLQLLFYSVGIGQISSEVPQNLSASRPQDRQFILSSKKLLLSDSGFYLCAWSSGFSSGANVLTFGAGSRLTVL.

This clonotype was recorded at least ten times. The gene calls are TRBV20-1 and TRBJ1-2; D might be TRBD1 (6 bases). The germline V gene has CDR1 DFQATT and CDR2 SNEGSKA (reference sequence). This CDR3 comprises 14 residues. With 3 bases removed from V and 8 bases from J, the gap between germline ends came to 19 bases. CDR3 DNA sequence: TGCAGTGCTAGGACGGGAAAGGGGGTGTTAGGCTACACCTTC. Translation gives CSARTGKGVLGYTF.

CDR3 residues: CAWSVHETQYF. The CDR3 region has the DNA TGTGCCTGGAGTGTACACGAGACCCAGTACTTC. The chain uses TRBV30 and TRBJ2-5; no firm D call. This CDR3 comprises 11 residues. V lost 0 bases to trimming and J lost 5 bases, with 4 bases between them. Germline-derived CDR1 and CDR2 are GTSNPN and SVGIG (reference sequence).

This clonotype was observed a single time. V gene TRBV4-1 combines with J gene TRBJ1-1; unclear D gene. The CDR3 contains 12 residues. Trimming left V 1 base short and J 7 bases short, with 7 bases between. Germline CDR1 is MGHRA and CDR2 is YSYEKL. CDR3 sequence: CASSQGTVEAFF. CDR3 bases: TGCGCCAGCAGCCAAGGGACGGTTGAAGCTTTCTTT.

This clonotype was recorded a few times. The chain joins TRBV18 to TRBJ2-4; D ambiguous. Trimming removed 1 base from V and 8 bases from J, with 6 bases in between. Per the germline V gene, CDR1 is KGHSH and CDR2 is LQKENI. The CDR3 has 12 amino acids. The CDR3 spells CASSPLDDIQYF. CDR3 coding DNA: TGTGCCAGCTCACCACTCGATGACATTCAGTACTTC.

The CDR3 loop is CASSHVLEETQYF. Here the CDR3 DNA reads TGTGCCAGCAGCCACGTCTTAGAGGAGACCCAGTACTTC. This sequence joins TRBV7-9 and TRBJ2-5; D ambiguous. The V gene's germline CDR1 is SEHNR and CDR2 FQNEAQ (reference sequence). The CDR3 runs to 13 residues. The V and J ends lost 5 bases and 5 bases respectively, with 12 bases between them.